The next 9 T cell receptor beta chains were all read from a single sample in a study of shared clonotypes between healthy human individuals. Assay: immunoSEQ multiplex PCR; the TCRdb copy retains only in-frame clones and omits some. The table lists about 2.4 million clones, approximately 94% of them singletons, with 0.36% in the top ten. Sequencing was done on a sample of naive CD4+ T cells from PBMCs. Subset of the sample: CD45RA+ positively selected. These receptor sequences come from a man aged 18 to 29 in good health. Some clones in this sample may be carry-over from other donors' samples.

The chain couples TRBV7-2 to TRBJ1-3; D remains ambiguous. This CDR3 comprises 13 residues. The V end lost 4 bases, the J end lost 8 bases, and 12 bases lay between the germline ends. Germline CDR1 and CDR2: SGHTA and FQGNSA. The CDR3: CASSWTWLDTIYF. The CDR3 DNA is TGTGCCAGCAGCTGGACCTGGTTAGACACCATATATTTT.

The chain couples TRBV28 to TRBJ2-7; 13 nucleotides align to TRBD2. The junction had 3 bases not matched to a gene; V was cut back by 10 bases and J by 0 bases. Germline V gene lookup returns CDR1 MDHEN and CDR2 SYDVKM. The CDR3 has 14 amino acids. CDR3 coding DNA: TGTGCCACCAGGACTAGCGGGAGCTCCTACGAGCAGTACTTC. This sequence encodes CATRTSGSSYEQYF.

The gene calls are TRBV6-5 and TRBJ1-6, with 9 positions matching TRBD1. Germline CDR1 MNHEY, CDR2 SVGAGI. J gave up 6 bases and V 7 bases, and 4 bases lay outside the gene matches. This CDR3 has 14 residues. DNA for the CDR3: TGTGCCAGCACTCAGACAGGGGGTAATTCACCCCTCCACTTT. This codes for CASTQTGGNSPLHF.

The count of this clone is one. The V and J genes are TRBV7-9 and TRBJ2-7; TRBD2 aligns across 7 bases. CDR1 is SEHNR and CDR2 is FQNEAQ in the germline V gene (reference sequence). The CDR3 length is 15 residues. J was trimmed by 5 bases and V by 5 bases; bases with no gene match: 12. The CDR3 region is CASSPAGREFHEQYF. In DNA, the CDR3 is TGTGCCAGCAGCCCGGCGGGGCGGGAGTTCCACGAGCAGTACTTC. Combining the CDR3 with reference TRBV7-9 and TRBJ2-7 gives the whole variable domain DTGVSQNPRHKITKRGQNVTFRCDPISEHNRLYWYRQTLGQGPEFLTYFQNEAQLEKSRLLSDRFSAERPKGSFSTLEIQRTEQGDSAMYLCASSPAGREFHEQYFGPGTRLTVT.

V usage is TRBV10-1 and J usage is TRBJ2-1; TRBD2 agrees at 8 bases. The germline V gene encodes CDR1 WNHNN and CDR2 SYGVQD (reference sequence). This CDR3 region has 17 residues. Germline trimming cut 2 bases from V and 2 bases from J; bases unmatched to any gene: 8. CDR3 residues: CASSERLAGTTYNEQFF. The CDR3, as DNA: TGCGCCAGCAGTGAGCGATTAGCGGGAACCACCTACAATGAGCAGTTCTTC.

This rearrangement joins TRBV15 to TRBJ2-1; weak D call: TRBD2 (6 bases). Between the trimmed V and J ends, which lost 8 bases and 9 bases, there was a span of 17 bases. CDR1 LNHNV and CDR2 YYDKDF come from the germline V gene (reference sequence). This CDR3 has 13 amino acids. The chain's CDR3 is CATGTGAKGEQFF. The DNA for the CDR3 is TGTGCCACCGGAACGGGAGCGAAGGGTGAGCAGTTCTTC.

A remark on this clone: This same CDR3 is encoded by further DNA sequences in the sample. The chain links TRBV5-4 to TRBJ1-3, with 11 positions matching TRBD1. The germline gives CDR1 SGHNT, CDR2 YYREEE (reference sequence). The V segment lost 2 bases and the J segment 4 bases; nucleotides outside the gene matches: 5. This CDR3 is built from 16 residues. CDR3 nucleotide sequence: TGTGCCAGCAGCTTAGGGACAGGGGGATCCGGAAACACCATATATTTT. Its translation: CASSLGTGGSGNTIYF.

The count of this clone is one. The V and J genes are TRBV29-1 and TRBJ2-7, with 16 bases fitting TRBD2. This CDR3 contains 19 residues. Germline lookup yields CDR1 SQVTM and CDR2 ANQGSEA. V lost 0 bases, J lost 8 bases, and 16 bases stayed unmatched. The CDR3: CSVEDRGPGLAGGSRKQYF. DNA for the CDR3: TGCAGCGTTGAAGATCGAGGGCCGGGACTAGCGGGAGGGTCTAGAAAGCAGTACTTC.

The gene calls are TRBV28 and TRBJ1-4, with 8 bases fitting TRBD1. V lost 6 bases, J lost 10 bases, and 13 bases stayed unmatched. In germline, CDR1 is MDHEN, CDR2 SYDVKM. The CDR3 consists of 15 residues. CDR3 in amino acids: CASSPPHPTGAKLFF. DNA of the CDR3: TGTGCCAGCAGCCCGCCCCACCCGACAGGGGCAAAACTGTTTTTT.